The 21 T cell receptor beta chains in this list originate from one sample, sequenced in a study of cytomegalovirus exposure and HLA in healthy donors. PCR used 60 Vbeta primers and 13 Jbeta primers. Sequenced by immunoSEQ multiplex PCR; TCRdb stores in-frame clones only, minus some. The data hold approximately 100,000 clones, with 65% to 80% observed a single time. The sequenced material came from PBMCs. The receptors stem from a man aged 60 to 69 in good health and CMV-seropositive.

A note on this clone: The sample has other DNA sequences that encode this CDR3 too. The CDR3 sequence: CASSQVTGSYEQYF. The CDR3 DNA follows: TGTGCCAGCAGCCAGGTAACAGGCTCCTACGAGCAGTACTTC. This chain links TRBV4-2 with TRBJ2-7, with D perhaps TRBD1 (5 bases). This CDR3 has 14 amino acids. Between the trimmed V and J ends, which lost 3 bases and 0 bases, there was a span of 9 bases. The germline V gene encodes CDR1 LGHNA and CDR2 YNFKEQ.

This chain joins TRBV25-1 and TRBJ2-1, with 12 bases aligning to TRBD1. Germline V gene sequence: CDR1 MGHDK, CDR2 SYGVNS. The CDR3 spans 17 residues. The J segment lost 2 bases and the V segment lost 5 bases, leaving 7 bases of the junction unmatched. Here the CDR3 DNA reads TGTGCCAGCAGTACGGGACAGGGGGCCTTGACCTACAATGAGCAGTTCTTC. It encodes CASSTGQGALTYNEQFF.

This chain joins TRBV28 and TRBJ1-3, with D maybe TRBD1 (5 bases). The germline gives CDR1 MDHEN, CDR2 SYDVKM. This CDR3 region has 14 residues. Deletions cut 5 bases from V and 2 bases from J, with 10 bases between. CDR3 in amino acids: CASSPGTPGNTIYF. CDR3 DNA sequence: TGTGCCAGCAGTCCCGGGACTCCTGGAAACACCATATATTTT.

The chain is built from TRBV14 and TRBJ2-3; D is uncertain. V was clipped by 3 bases and J by 2 bases, with 6 bases between them. This CDR3 spans 13 amino acids. Germline lookup yields CDR1 SGHDN and CDR2 FVKESK. The CDR3 loop is CASSHQYTDTQYF. CDR3 coding DNA: TGTGCCAGCAGCCATCAGTACACAGATACGCAGTATTTT.

This clone was observed a single time. The chain is built from TRBV30 and TRBJ1-3; TRBD1 might be the D (5 bases). The V end was cut by 4 bases, the J end by 1 base, with 8 bases between. CDR1 GTSNPN and CDR2 SVGIG come from the germline V gene (reference sequence). The CDR3 totals 13 residues. CDR3 loop: CAWNGGSGNTIYF. CDR3 coding DNA: TGTGCCTGGAACGGGGGGTCTGGAAACACCATATATTTT.

This chain links TRBV5-8 with TRBJ2-5; 14 bases are shared with TRBD2. Germline V gene lookup returns CDR1 SGHTS and CDR2 YDEGEE. The CDR3 totals 16 residues. V lost 3 bases and J lost 5; bases outside the gene matches: 6. The CDR3 protein is CASSSGLAGGWETQYF. In DNA form, the CDR3 reads TGTGCCAGCAGCTCCGGACTAGCGGGGGGATGGGAGACCCAGTACTTC.

The rearrangement uses TRBV5-1 and TRBJ2-3; perhaps TRBD1 as D (6 bases). V was shortened by 4 bases and J by 0 bases, with 12 bases between the two germline ends. The CDR3 runs to 15 residues. Germline V gene sequence: CDR1 SGHRS, CDR2 YFSETQ. The CDR3 loop reads CASSGTGLSTDTQYF. In nucleotides, the CDR3 is TGCGCCAGCAGCGGAACAGGGCTCAGCACAGATACGCAGTATTTT.

This clone was counted a few times. The chain combines TRBV6-5 with TRBJ1-2, with TRBD1 as a possible D gene (5 bases). The CDR3 has 13 amino acids. The germline V and J ends were trimmed by 8 bases and 0 bases, with 10 bases remaining between them. The V gene's germline CDR1 is MNHEY and CDR2 SVGAGI. The CDR3 DNA follows: TGTGCCAGCGGATTGACAGCTAACTATGGCTACACCTTC. Protein: CASGLTANYGYTF.

The chain combines TRBV2 with TRBJ2-7, with 7 bases that match TRBD2. V gave up 4 bases and J gave up 3 bases; unmatched junction bases: 18. This CDR3 comprises 18 residues. Germline CDR1 is SNHLY and CDR2 is FYNNEI. The CDR3 DNA is TGTGCCAGCAGTGGGATTGGAAGCGGGATTCAGTGGGGCTACGAGCAGTACTTC. It translates to CASSGIGSGIQWGYEQYF.

The CDR3 DNA is TGTGCCAGCAGCGGAGTGGCGGGGTACTACAATGAGCAGTTCTTC. This translates into CASSGVAGYYNEQFF. This chain uses TRBV9 with TRBJ2-1, with D perhaps TRBD2 (6 bases). The CDR3 is 15 residues long. Per the germline V gene, CDR1 is SGDLS and CDR2 is YYNGEE. The V end was cut by 3 bases, the J end by 3 bases, with 13 bases between.

V usage is TRBV4-1 and J usage is TRBJ2-6, with 10 nucleotides matching TRBD1. CDR3 length: 22 residues. Germline-derived CDR1 and CDR2 are MGHRA and YSYEKL. V lost 0 bases to trimming and J lost 0 bases; unmatched junction nucleotides: 14. The CDR3 is CASSQDLKGWTGGSSGANVLTF. CDR3 bases: TGCGCCAGCAGCCAAGATCTGAAGGGATGGACAGGGGGTAGCTCTGGGGCCAACGTCCTGACTTTC.

The chain combines TRBV5-5 with TRBJ2-7, with 7 nucleotides matching TRBD1. Per the germline V gene, CDR1 is SGHKS and CDR2 is YYEKEE (reference sequence). With V trimmed by 0 bases and J by 5 bases, 11 bases remained unmatched. The CDR3 contains 16 residues. The CDR3 protein is CASSLERQGVWNEQYF. CDR3 in DNA: TGTGCCAGCAGCTTGGAGAGGCAGGGGGTTTGGAACGAGCAGTACTTC.

The chain recombines TRBV19 with TRBJ2-7, with TRBD1 identical over 9 bases. The germline CDR1 and CDR2 sequences are LNHDA and SQIVND (reference sequence). Trimming removed 5 bases from V and 4 bases from J; junction bases left unmatched: 9. The CDR3 is 15 residues long. CDR3 region: CASSRSPGTGYEQYF. CDR3 DNA sequence: TGTGCCAGTAGTCGCTCTCCTGGGACAGGGTACGAGCAGTACTTC.

The genes are TRBV4-3 and TRBJ2-5, with D tentatively TRBD2 (5 bases). CDR3 length: 16 amino acids. CDR1 and CDR2 (germline): LGHNA, YSLEER. Trimming pared 1 base from V and 11 bases from J, leaving 23 bases between. CDR3 amino acids: CASSQGLDAPMREQYF. The CDR3 DNA sequence: TGCGCCAGCAGCCAAGGGTTGGACGCCCCGATGAGGGAGCAGTACTTC.

The V gene is TRBV5-1, the J gene TRBJ2-2, with D perhaps matching TRBD2 (5 bases). Trimming stripped 0 bases from V and 8 bases from J, with 14 bases between. CDR3 size: 15 residues. Germline-derived CDR1 and CDR2 are SGHRS and YFSETQ. The CDR3 loop is CASSLDFGIKGELFF. The CDR3 region has the DNA TGCGCCAGCAGCTTGGATTTCGGGATTAAGGGGGAGCTGTTTTTT.

V is TRBV6-6 and J is TRBJ1-5; the match to TRBD1 covers 9 bases. Losses at the gene ends were 4 bases for V and 1 base for J; bases not matched to a gene: 2. Germline lookup yields CDR1 MNHNY and CDR2 SVGAGI (reference sequence). The CDR3 runs to 15 residues. The CDR3 sequence: CASSSTGGSNQPQHF. CDR3 DNA sequence: TGTGCCAGCAGTTCGACAGGGGGAAGCAATCAGCCCCAGCATTTT.

This chain connects TRBV9 to TRBJ2-3, with TRBD1 matching 7 bases. After removal of 3 bases from V and 4 bases from J, the junction contained 5 bases not matched to a gene. Germline V gene data show CDR1 as SGDLS and CDR2 as YYNGEE. The CDR3 has 14 amino acids. The CDR3 DNA reads TGTGCCAGCAGCGGGAGAGGGGGCCCAGATACGCAGTATTTT. Translating gives CASSGRGGPDTQYF.

This clone was observed once. The V call is TRBV9, the J call TRBJ1-2; 8 nucleotides align to TRBD1. The J segment lost 0 bases and the V segment lost 3 bases, leaving 7 bases of the junction unmatched. Germline-derived CDR1 and CDR2 are SGDLS and YYNGEE. The CDR3 spans 16 residues. CDR3: CASSANRQGPNYGYTF. CDR3 nucleotide sequence: TGTGCCAGCAGCGCTAACAGACAGGGGCCTAACTATGGCTACACCTTC. The full variable domain, completed using reference TRBV9 and TRBJ1-2, is DSGVTQTPKHLITATGQRVTLRCSPRSGDLSVYWYQQSLDQGLQFLIQYYNGEERAKGNILERFSAQQFPDLHSELNLSSLELGDSALYFCASSANRQGPNYGYTFGSGTRLTVV.

This chain uses TRBV2 with TRBJ2-7; D not resolved. The CDR3 is 16 residues long. With 1 base removed from V and 1 base from J, the gap between germline ends came to 14 bases. Germline CDR1 and CDR2: SNHLY and FYNNEI. CDR3 sequence (DNA): TGTGCCAGCAGTGAAGGTTCAGCGTCGCTTTCCTACGAGCAGTACTTC. It translates to CASSEGSASLSYEQYF.

V is TRBV9 and J is TRBJ2-3; 8 nucleotides line up with TRBD2. V lost 0 bases to trimming and J lost 4 bases; unmatched junction nucleotides: 4. The V gene's germline CDR1 is SGDLS and CDR2 YYNGEE. This CDR3 region has 15 residues. Here the CDR3 DNA reads TGTGCCAGCAGCGTAGCTACTAGCGGCGCAGATACGCAGTATTTT. The encoded protein is CASSVATSGADTQYF.

V and J are TRBV5-4 and TRBJ2-5, with D hard to call. Germline V gives CDR1 SGHNT, CDR2 YYREEE (reference sequence). The CDR3 is 15 residues long. Deletions cut 0 bases from V and 4 bases from J, with 13 bases between. The CDR3 coding sequence is TGTGCCAGCAGCTTGGGTCTTGAACGGGTAGAGACCCAGTACTTC. It translates to CASSLGLERVETQYF.